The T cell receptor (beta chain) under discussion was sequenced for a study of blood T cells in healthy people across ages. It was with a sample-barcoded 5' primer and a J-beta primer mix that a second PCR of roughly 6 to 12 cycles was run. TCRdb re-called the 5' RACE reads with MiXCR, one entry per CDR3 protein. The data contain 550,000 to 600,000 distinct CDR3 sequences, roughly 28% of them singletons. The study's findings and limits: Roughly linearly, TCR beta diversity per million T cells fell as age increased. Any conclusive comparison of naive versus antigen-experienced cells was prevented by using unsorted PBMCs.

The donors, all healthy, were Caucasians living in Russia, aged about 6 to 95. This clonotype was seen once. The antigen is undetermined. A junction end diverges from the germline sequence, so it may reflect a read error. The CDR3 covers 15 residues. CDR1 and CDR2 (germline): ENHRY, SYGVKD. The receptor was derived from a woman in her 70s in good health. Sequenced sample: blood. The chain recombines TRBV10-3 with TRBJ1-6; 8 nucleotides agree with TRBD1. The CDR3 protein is CAISRATGDNSPLHF. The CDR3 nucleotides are TGTGCCATCAGTCGAGCGACAGGGGATAACTCACCCCTCCACTTT.